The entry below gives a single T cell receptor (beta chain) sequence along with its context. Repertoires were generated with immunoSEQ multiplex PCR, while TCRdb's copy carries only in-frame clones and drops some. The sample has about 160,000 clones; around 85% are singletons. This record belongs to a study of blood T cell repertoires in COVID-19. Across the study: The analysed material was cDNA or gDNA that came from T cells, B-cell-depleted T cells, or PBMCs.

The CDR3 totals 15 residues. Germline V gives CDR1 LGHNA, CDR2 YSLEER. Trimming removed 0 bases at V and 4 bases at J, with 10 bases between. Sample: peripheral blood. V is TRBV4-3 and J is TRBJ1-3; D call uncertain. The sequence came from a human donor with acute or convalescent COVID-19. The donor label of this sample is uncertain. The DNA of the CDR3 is TGCGCCAGCAGCCAAGAGAAAGGAGGCGGAAACACCATATATTTT. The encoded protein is CASSQEKGGGNTIYF.